This T cell receptor (beta chain) originates from a study of cytomegalovirus exposure and HLA in healthy donors. Study-wide findings and caveats: Equally common other TCR beta chains were less clonally expanded than HLA-associated ones, a later analysis found. Later on, analysis showed that most CMV-associated TCR beta chains appeared to be HLA-restricted.

On this clone itself: Its specificity is unknown.

With 60 Vbeta and 13 Jbeta primers, the PCR was carried out. Using immunoSEQ multiplex PCR, the repertoire was profiled, and TCRdb retains in-frame clones only, with some absent. The sample shows around 150,000 clones, around 80% of them seen only once. This sequence was found in a male donor in good health and CMV-seronegative. Specimen: PBMCs.

The CDR3 spells CASSGVEDYEQYF. Written as DNA, the CDR3 is TGTGCCAGCAGCGGAGTCGAGGATTACGAGCAGTACTTC. This chain connects TRBV25-1 to TRBJ2-7, with unresolved D. The V and J ends lost 6 bases and 4 bases respectively, with 13 bases between them. The CDR3 has 13 amino acids. Germline V CDR1 and CDR2: MGHDK, SYGVNS.